The entry below describes one T cell receptor (beta chain). The sample originates from a study of blood T cell repertoires in COVID-19. On the study more broadly: Sample material is recorded as cDNA or gDNA derived from T cells, B-cell-depleted T cells, or PBMCs.

Under the authors' procedure: Nucleated cell counts were estimated from reference gene primer amplification. This table comes from immunoSEQ multiplex PCR, and its TCRdb copy is limited to in-frame clones, with some not included. V and J calls and clone size come straight from that table; D and trimming were deduced from the DNA. The table has around 130,000 clones, roughly 80% seen once; the top ten hold roughly 15%. The CDR3 totals 12 residues. V was clipped by 5 bases and J by 4 bases, with 8 bases between them. The V gene's germline CDR1 is SGHTA and CDR2 FQGNSA. V usage is TRBV7-2 and J usage is TRBJ2-5; D gene uncertain. The receptor was derived from a man over 45 with acute or convalescent COVID-19. Material for sequencing was peripheral blood. Written as DNA, the CDR3 is TGTGCCAGCAGCGCCACGGGAGAGACCCAGTACTTC. Its translation is CASSATGETQYF. The complete variable domain, with remaining parts taken from reference TRBV7-2 and TRBJ2-5, reads GAGVSQSPSNKVTEKGKDVELRCDPISGHTALYWYRQSLGQGLEFLIYFQGNSAPDKSGLPSDRFSAERTGGSVSTLTIQRTQQEDSAVYLCASSATGETQYFGPGTRLLVL.